These T cell receptor beta chains were read from a single sample in a study of blood T cell repertoires in COVID-19. Assay: immunoSEQ multiplex PCR; the TCRdb copy retains only in-frame clones and omits some. The table lists about 280,000 clones, roughly 85% of them singletons. Input material: peripheral blood. Every receptor here comes from a man aged 45 to 65 with active or convalescent COVID-19. The CDR3 runs from the conserved cysteine through the conserved F or W. The order of the fields is V gene, J gene, CDR3 protein.

>TRBV10-3|TRBJ1-4
CAISESPGIGEKLFF
>TRBV4-3|TRBJ2-3
CASSQTGTSGRAADTQYF
>TRBV18|TRBJ2-5
CATGKVTQETQYF
>TRBV30|TRBJ1-1
CAWSAGTGGGTEAFF
>TRBV6-2/TRBV6-3|TRBJ1-6
CASSYLDSPNSPLHF
>TRBV7-2|TRBJ2-4
CASSLDYSRNIQYF
>TRBV2|TRBJ2-2
CASSEERTYFTGELFF
>TRBV2|TRBJ1-6
CASVQGPQGWNNSPLHF
>TRBV9|TRBJ2-7
CASSVALGEAYEQYF
>TRBV5-8|TRBJ2-2
CASSVQGRNTGELFF
>TRBV25-1|TRBJ1-6
CASSGQLNNSPLHF
>TRBV7-6|TRBJ2-2
CASSFHGELFF
>TRBV11-2|TRBJ2-1
CASKREFGEQFF
>TRBV2|TRBJ2-7
CASSYTGNEQYF
>TRBV19|TRBJ2-7
CASSIDSGRYYEQYF
>TRBV7-9|TRBJ2-6
CASSLVLSGANVLTF
>TRBV7-8|TRBJ2-3
CASSLAEGDTQYF
>TRBV11-2|TRBJ2-7
CASSTAGSYEQYF
>TRBV28|TRBJ2-7
CASSLFRRDGEQYF
>TRBV30|TRBJ1-2
CAWSRIANYGYTF
>TRBV5-1|TRBJ2-1
CASSSERDNEQFF
>TRBV2|TRBJ2-3
CASSVYRRGGDTQYF
>TRBV5-1|TRBJ1-6
CASSHGNYNSPLHF
>TRBV27|TRBJ1-2
CASSSGGEHYGYTF
>TRBV7-8|TRBJ2-5
CASSLARVETQYF
>TRBV5-1|TRBJ2-2
CASSSGQPGGELFF
>TRBV7-9|TRBJ1-1
CASSRGRDKGGNTEAFF
>TRBV4-1|TRBJ2-2
CASSQGGVRGKTGELFF
>TRBV5-1|TRBJ1-4
CASSLGQGSSPNEKLFF
>TRBV2|TRBJ1-5
CASSSGNQPQHF
>TRBV10-2|TRBJ2-7
CASSEGGSTYEQYF
>TRBV24-1|TRBJ1-1
CATSDLMQVRFETEAFF
>TRBV29-1|TRBJ1-1
CSVEPARHRLNTEAFF
>TRBV19|TRBJ1-5
CASSMMGQGPNQPQHF
>TRBV27|TRBJ2-2
CASTLSTGATGELFF
>TRBV2|TRBJ1-3
CASSEGGTDSGNTIYF
>TRBV10-3|TRBJ2-2
CAISESSGRGTGELFF
>TRBV10-2|TRBJ1-5
CASRQGRGQPQHF
>TRBV20-1|TRBJ1-2
CSASFGGAGTNYGYTF
>TRBV6-1|TRBJ2-1
CASSARSLAGGIAEQFF
>TRBV4-3|TRBJ1-6
CASRLTTGSYNSPLHF
>TRBV30|TRBJ2-1
CAWNDRLILNEQFF
>TRBV6-6|TRBJ2-7
CASPTPGTGFGYEQYF
>TRBV12-3/TRBV12-4|TRBJ2-7
CASSAGLAFEQYF
>TRBV11-2|TRBJ2-1
CASSLDSDQFF
>TRBV28|TRBJ1-2
CASSLDRATNYYGYTF
>TRBV13|TRBJ2-7
CASSVQGSPYEQYF
>TRBV5-1|TRBJ2-2
CASSLASDSGELFF
>TRBV9|TRBJ2-7
CASSVGPRDNEQYF
>TRBV6-1|TRBJ2-7
CASSEDGYEQYF
>TRBV5-6|TRBJ1-2
CASSHRRLNYGYTF
>TRBV30|TRBJ2-4
CAWTGTGYLRGAKNIQYF
>TRBV27|TRBJ2-3
CASSLERLTNTQYF